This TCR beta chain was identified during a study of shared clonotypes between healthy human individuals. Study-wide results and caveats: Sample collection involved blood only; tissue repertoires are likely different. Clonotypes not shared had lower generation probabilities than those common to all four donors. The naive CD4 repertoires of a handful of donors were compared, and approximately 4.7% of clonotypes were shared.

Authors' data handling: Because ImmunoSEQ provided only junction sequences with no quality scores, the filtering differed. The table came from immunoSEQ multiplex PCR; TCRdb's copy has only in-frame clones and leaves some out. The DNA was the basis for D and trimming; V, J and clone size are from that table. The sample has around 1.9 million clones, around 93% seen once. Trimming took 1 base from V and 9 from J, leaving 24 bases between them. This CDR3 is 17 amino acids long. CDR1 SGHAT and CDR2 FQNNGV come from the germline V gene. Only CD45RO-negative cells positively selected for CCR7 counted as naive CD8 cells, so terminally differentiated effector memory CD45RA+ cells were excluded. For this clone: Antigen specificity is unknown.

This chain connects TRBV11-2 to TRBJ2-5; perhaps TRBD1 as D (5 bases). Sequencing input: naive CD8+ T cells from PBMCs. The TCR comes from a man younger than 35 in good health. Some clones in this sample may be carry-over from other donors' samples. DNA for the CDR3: TGTGCCAGCAGCTTAGCTCGGTTGGGGCCTCCGTTCGGGTCCCAGTACTTC. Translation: CASSLARLGPPFGSQYF.